This T cell receptor beta chain is from a study of T cells in Graves' hyperthyroidism and ophthalmopathy. Researchers took RNA transcripts and amplified the TCR beta CDR3 regions from them. With the HTBI primer set, the TCR CDR3 went through a first round of RT-PCR. TCRdb re-derived calls from the multiplex PCR reads in MiXCR, one entry per CDR3 protein. In the table there are about 580,000 distinct CDR3 sequences, 14% of which are singletons. This clonotype was recorded at least ten times. The CDR3 loop spans 15 amino acids. V was shortened by 0 bases and J by 3 bases, with 12 bases between the two germline ends. In germline, CDR1 is SGHAT, CDR2 FQNNGV.

The rearrangement joins TRBV11-2 to TRBJ2-7, with D unresolved. The source material was blood. This clonotype was sampled from a woman aged 25 to 39 with Graves' hyperthyroidism that later progressed to Graves' ophthalmopathy. The CDR3 region is CASSLEFPGDYEQYF. CDR3 sequence (DNA): TGTGCCAGCAGCTTAGAGTTTCCAGGTGACTACGAGCAGTACTTC.